Listed below are T cell receptor beta chains from one sample, sequenced in a study of T cell repertoires in cytomegalovirus infection. TCRdb analysed the reads with MiXCR anew, one entry per CDR3 protein. The table has some 940,000 distinct CDR3 sequences, about a third seen once. No antigen has been assigned to these receptors. Sequenced material: cultured CD8+ T cells from PBMCs, taken from culture after CMV antigen stimulation. The receptors were sampled from a human donor in good health (CMV status not recorded). Some clones in this sample may be carry-over from other donors' samples. CDR3s include the opening cysteine and the closing phenylalanine or tryptophan. A D gene is named only where the DNA matches it firmly. Clone size is shown for a subset of rows, as once, few, many or a class of expanded clone.

j_call: TRBJ2-1; d_call: NA; clone_size: NA; v_call: TRBV6-5; cdr3_nt: TGTGCCAAGCAGGTTCCAGGACAGTTCTACAATGACCAGTTCTTC; cdr3_aa: CAKQVPGQFYNDQFF
j_call: TRBJ1-3; d_call: NA; clone_size: few; v_call: TRBV12-3/TRBV12-4; cdr3_nt: TGTGCCAGCAGTTCCCCCGCGCGTAGGGGAAACACCATATATTTT; cdr3_aa: CASSSPARRGNTIYF
j_call: TRBJ1-2; d_call: NA; clone_size: NA; v_call: TRBV4-1; cdr3_nt: TGCGCCAGCAGCCAAGCGGTCGGGGTTGCCTATGGCTACACCTTC; cdr3_aa: CASSQAVGVAYGYTF
j_call: TRBJ2-3; d_call: TRBD2; clone_size: NA; v_call: TRBV27; cdr3_nt: TGTGCCAGCAGTTTGTCGACTAGCCCGCCATGGGATACGCAGTATTTT; cdr3_aa: CASSLSTSPPWDTQYF
j_call: TRBJ2-3; d_call: NA; clone_size: NA; v_call: TRBV28; cdr3_nt: TGTGCCAGCAGGGAACCCGGCCCAGATACGCAGTATTTT; cdr3_aa: CASREPGPDTQYF
j_call: TRBJ1-1; d_call: NA; clone_size: NA; v_call: TRBV5-1; cdr3_nt: TGCGCCAGCAGCGAGGAGGGGGGGCCCACTGAAGCTTTCTTT; cdr3_aa: CASSEEGGPTEAFF
j_call: TRBJ1-3; d_call: NA; clone_size: few; v_call: TRBV12-3/TRBV12-4; cdr3_nt: TGTGCCAGCAGCTCGGACATACCCGGTCCTGGAAACACCATATATTTT; cdr3_aa: CASSSDIPGPGNTIYF
j_call: TRBJ2-7; d_call: TRBD2; clone_size: few; v_call: TRBV6-1; cdr3_nt: TGTGCCAGCAGTGAAGGGGATTCCAGAGAAGCGGGGTTGTACGAGCAGTACTTC; cdr3_aa: CASSEGDSREAGLYEQYF
j_call: TRBJ1-5; d_call: NA; clone_size: few; v_call: TRBV4-1; cdr3_nt: TGCGCCAGCAGCCAAGGACATCCTAGCAATCAGCCCCAGCATTTT; cdr3_aa: CASSQGHPSNQPQHF
j_call: TRBJ2-7; d_call: NA; clone_size: NA; v_call: TRBV29-1; cdr3_nt: TGCAGCGTTGAAGAACGACAGCCCTTCGAGCAGTACTTC; cdr3_aa: CSVEERQPFEQYF
j_call: TRBJ2-7; d_call: TRBD2; clone_size: NA; v_call: TRBV7-6; cdr3_nt: TGTGCCAGCAGCCTACGGTTGGGTCTAGCGGGAGGTCAAACCCTCTACGAGCAGTACTTC; cdr3_aa: CASSLRLGLAGGQTLYEQYF
j_call: TRBJ2-4; d_call: TRBD2; clone_size: many; v_call: TRBV6-2/TRBV6-3; cdr3_nt: TGTGCCAGCAGTAATGAGCCTAGCGGGGGGCCCGCCAAAAACATTCAGTACTTC; cdr3_aa: CASSNEPSGGPAKNIQYF
j_call: TRBJ1-2; d_call: NA; clone_size: NA; v_call: TRBV27; cdr3_nt: TGTGCCAGCAGTCTGACAGGTGGGGTGGGGGATGGCTATGGCTACACCTTC; cdr3_aa: CASSLTGGVGDGYGYTF
j_call: TRBJ2-7; d_call: NA; clone_size: NA; v_call: TRBV7-9; cdr3_nt: TGTGCCAGCAGAAGCCCGAGCGGGCGCGAGCAGTACTTC; cdr3_aa: CASRSPSGREQYF
j_call: TRBJ1-5; d_call: TRBD1; clone_size: few; v_call: TRBV10-3; cdr3_nt: TGTGCCACCGGGACAGATTATAGCAATCAGCCCCAGCATTTT; cdr3_aa: CATGTDYSNQPQHF
j_call: TRBJ1-6; d_call: NA; clone_size: NA; v_call: TRBV6-1; cdr3_nt: TGTGCCAGCAGTGAAGCGTCAGGATATTCACCCCTCCACTTT; cdr3_aa: CASSEASGYSPLHF
j_call: TRBJ1-4; d_call: NA; clone_size: NA; v_call: TRBV6-5; cdr3_nt: TGTGCCAGCAGTTACTCGACCGTCAGGGTAGTTGCTAATGAAAAACTGTTTTTT; cdr3_aa: CASSYSTVRVVANEKLFF
j_call: TRBJ1-5; d_call: NA; clone_size: many; v_call: TRBV27; cdr3_nt: TGTGCCAGCAGTCCCCGGAACGGGAATCAGCCCCAGCATTTT; cdr3_aa: CASSPRNGNQPQHF
j_call: TRBJ1-2; d_call: NA; clone_size: NA; v_call: TRBV11-3; cdr3_nt: TGTGCCAGCAGCTCCGGCCCCCTGAGCTACACCTTC; cdr3_aa: CASSSGPLSYTF
j_call: TRBJ2-7; d_call: TRBD1; clone_size: few; v_call: TRBV12-3/TRBV12-4; cdr3_nt: TGTGCCAGCAGTCCGGCCCCATCCGGTCAAGGACAGGGCTCGCTCTCCTACGAGCAGTACTTC; cdr3_aa: CASSPAPSGQGQGSLSYEQYF
j_call: TRBJ2-5; d_call: NA; clone_size: NA; v_call: TRBV6-2/TRBV6-3; cdr3_nt: TGTGCCAGCACCGCGCACCCATCTTTCGGGGGGTACTTC; cdr3_aa: CASTAHPSFGGYF
j_call: TRBJ2-1; d_call: NA; clone_size: NA; v_call: TRBV19; cdr3_nt: TGTGCCAGTAGGCGGCGCGCAGAGGGCTCCTACAATGAGCAGTTCTTC; cdr3_aa: CASRRRAEGSYNEQFF
j_call: TRBJ1-1; d_call: NA; clone_size: few; v_call: TRBV6-2/TRBV6-3; cdr3_nt: TGTGCCAGCAGTTACGGGGTTGGCATGAACACTGAAGCTTTCTTT; cdr3_aa: CASSYGVGMNTEAFF
j_call: TRBJ2-2; d_call: NA; clone_size: NA; v_call: TRBV4-1; cdr3_nt: TGCGCCAGCAGCCCCCTCTTCGGGACCGGGGAGCTGTTTTTT; cdr3_aa: CASSPLFGTGELFF
j_call: TRBJ2-7; d_call: TRBD1; clone_size: NA; v_call: TRBV6-5; cdr3_nt: TGTGCCAACAGTCCCTCGACAGGGCGCGAGGACGAGCAGTACTTC; cdr3_aa: CANSPSTGREDEQYF
j_call: TRBJ2-5; d_call: TRBD2; clone_size: NA; v_call: TRBV6-6; cdr3_nt: TGTGCCAGCAGTCCGGGGGGATTCGGGACCCAGTACTTC; cdr3_aa: CASSPGGFGTQYF
j_call: TRBJ1-1; d_call: NA; clone_size: NA; v_call: TRBV2; cdr3_nt: TGTGCCAGTCCGCGGACAGTTCTAGGTCGGAACACTGAAGCTTTCTTT; cdr3_aa: CASPRTVLGRNTEAFF
j_call: TRBJ2-5; d_call: NA; clone_size: NA; v_call: TRBV2; cdr3_nt: TGTGCCAGCATCAGGGGAGGAGGAGAGACCCAGTACTTC; cdr3_aa: CASIRGGGETQYF
j_call: TRBJ2-2; d_call: NA; clone_size: NA; v_call: TRBV28; cdr3_nt: TGTGCCAGCAGCATGGGGGGCTCAGGGGAGCTGTTTTTT; cdr3_aa: CASSMGGSGELFF
j_call: TRBJ2-7; d_call: NA; clone_size: few; v_call: TRBV6-1; cdr3_nt: TGTGCCAGCAACCCTAGTGGTGCGTACGAGCAGTACTTC; cdr3_aa: CASNPSGAYEQYF
j_call: TRBJ1-1; d_call: NA; clone_size: once; v_call: TRBV7-9; cdr3_nt: TGTGCCAGCGCCGAAGCAGGCACTTCCCTGAATGATGAAGCTTTCTTT; cdr3_aa: CASAEAGTSLNDEAFF
j_call: TRBJ1-5; d_call: NA; clone_size: NA; v_call: TRBV7-8; cdr3_nt: TGTGCCAGCAGCTTTGTCCGGGGCTTCAATCAGCCCCAGCATTTT; cdr3_aa: CASSFVRGFNQPQHF
j_call: TRBJ1-4; d_call: TRBD1; clone_size: NA; v_call: TRBV20-1; cdr3_nt: TGCAGTGCTAGAGAGTCCGGGACAGTTAATGAAAAACTGTTTTTT; cdr3_aa: CSARESGTVNEKLFF
j_call: TRBJ2-7; d_call: TRBD2; clone_size: NA; v_call: TRBV9; cdr3_nt: TGTGCCAGCAGCGTGGGGGGAGGGCCCCACTACGAGCAGTACTTC; cdr3_aa: CASSVGGGPHYEQYF
j_call: TRBJ1-5; d_call: NA; clone_size: many; v_call: TRBV12-3/TRBV12-4; cdr3_nt: TGTGCCAGCAGTCCTGAATATAGCAATCAGCCCCAGCATTTT; cdr3_aa: CASSPEYSNQPQHF
j_call: TRBJ2-2; d_call: NA; clone_size: few; v_call: TRBV12-3/TRBV12-4; cdr3_nt: TGTGCCAGCAGTTTAATGGGAAACAGGGTCACCGGGGAGCTGTTTTTT; cdr3_aa: CASSLMGNRVTGELFF
j_call: TRBJ1-3; d_call: TRBD1; clone_size: few; v_call: TRBV4-3; cdr3_nt: TGCGCCAGCAGCCAAGATCGGACAGGGGTCGGAAACACCATATATTTT; cdr3_aa: CASSQDRTGVGNTIYF
j_call: TRBJ1-5; d_call: NA; clone_size: many; v_call: TRBV6-5; cdr3_nt: TGTGCCAGTAGTACTGGGGTGAGCAATCAGCCCCAGCATTTT; cdr3_aa: CASSTGVSNQPQHF
j_call: TRBJ2-3; d_call: TRBD2; clone_size: few; v_call: TRBV4-1; cdr3_nt: TGCGCCAGCAGCCACATCCCCGGCGGGGGGGCCGGGGATACGCAGTATTTT; cdr3_aa: CASSHIPGGGAGDTQYF
j_call: TRBJ2-2; d_call: TRBD1; clone_size: NA; v_call: TRBV12-3/TRBV12-4; cdr3_nt: TGTGCCAGCAGGGACTCCGGGACAGGGAACACCGGGGAGCTGTTTTTT; cdr3_aa: CASRDSGTGNTGELFF
j_call: TRBJ2-3; d_call: TRBD1; clone_size: NA; v_call: TRBV4-3; cdr3_nt: TGCGCCAGCAGCCCGTCACTGGGGCAGGGGGCAACAGATACGCAGTATTTT; cdr3_aa: CASSPSLGQGATDTQYF
j_call: TRBJ2-1; d_call: TRBD2; clone_size: NA; v_call: TRBV27; cdr3_nt: TGTGCCAGCATCCCGCGGGGGGCTCACTACAATGAGCAGTTCTTC; cdr3_aa: CASIPRGAHYNEQFF
j_call: TRBJ1-1; d_call: NA; clone_size: NA; v_call: TRBV20-1; cdr3_nt: TGCAGTGCTCCACGCATGAACACTGAAGCTTTCTTT; cdr3_aa: CSAPRMNTEAFF
j_call: TRBJ2-1; d_call: NA; clone_size: NA; v_call: TRBV27; cdr3_nt: TGTGCCAGCAGGACGGCCACCTCCTACAATGAGCAGTTCTTC; cdr3_aa: CASRTATSYNEQFF
j_call: TRBJ2-5; d_call: NA; clone_size: NA; v_call: TRBV11-2; cdr3_nt: TGTGCCAGCAGTTTTTTACAGCGGCAAGAGACCCAGTACTTC; cdr3_aa: CASSFLQRQETQYF
j_call: TRBJ2-3; d_call: TRBD2; clone_size: few; v_call: TRBV11-3; cdr3_nt: TGTGCCAGCAGCGAGGGACTAGCGGGGGGCCCCCCAGATACGCAGTATTTT; cdr3_aa: CASSEGLAGGPPDTQYF
j_call: TRBJ2-3; d_call: TRBD2; clone_size: many; v_call: TRBV7-6; cdr3_nt: TGTGCCAGCACCACGACTAGCGGGGGCCTATCGGCTCCGCTCACGGATTTT; cdr3_aa: CASTTTSGGLSAPLTDF
j_call: TRBJ2-3; d_call: NA; clone_size: NA; v_call: TRBV7-9; cdr3_nt: TGTGCCAGCAGCTTAAGCGGAGGGGAAGATACGCAGTATTTT; cdr3_aa: CASSLSGGEDTQYF
j_call: TRBJ2-1; d_call: TRBD1; clone_size: many; v_call: TRBV7-2; cdr3_nt: TGTGCCAGCAGCTTCCGGGACAGGGGTCTTTATGAGCAGTTCTTC; cdr3_aa: CASSFRDRGLYEQFF
j_call: TRBJ2-5; d_call: TRBD1; clone_size: many; v_call: TRBV7-2; cdr3_nt: TGTGCCAGCAGCTTAGGGGCAGGGGGCTTAGAGACCCAGTACTTC; cdr3_aa: CASSLGAGGLETQYF
j_call: TRBJ2-3; d_call: NA; clone_size: NA; v_call: TRBV15; cdr3_nt: TGTGCCACCAGCACCCAGACTGGGACAGATACGCAGTATTTT; cdr3_aa: CATSTQTGTDTQYF
j_call: TRBJ2-2; d_call: TRBD1; clone_size: many; v_call: TRBV7-9; cdr3_nt: TGTGCCAGCAGCGCGACAGGGGGGCAAACCGGGGAGCTGTTTTTT; cdr3_aa: CASSATGGQTGELFF
j_call: TRBJ2-2; d_call: NA; clone_size: NA; v_call: TRBV19; cdr3_nt: TGTGCCAGTCCTGCCCCGAACACCGGGGAGCTGTTTTTT; cdr3_aa: CASPAPNTGELFF
j_call: TRBJ1-5; d_call: TRBD1; clone_size: few; v_call: TRBV25-1; cdr3_nt: TGTGCCAGCGCGACAGGGGCAGAGCAACAGCCCCAGCATTTT; cdr3_aa: CASATGAEQQPQHF
j_call: TRBJ1-4; d_call: TRBD1; clone_size: NA; v_call: TRBV6-8; cdr3_nt: TGTGCCAGCAGTTACTCAAAACAGGGGGTAATTAAGGGCTGGGATGAAAAACTGTTTTTT; cdr3_aa: CASSYSKQGVIKGWDEKLFF
j_call: TRBJ2-4; d_call: NA; clone_size: NA; v_call: TRBV7-9; cdr3_nt: TGTGCCAGCAGCCCGGGTGGTAAGGGGCGCATTCAGTACTTC; cdr3_aa: CASSPGGKGRIQYF
j_call: TRBJ2-3; d_call: TRBD2; clone_size: NA; v_call: TRBV6-2/TRBV6-3; cdr3_nt: TGTGCCACCAGGGACTACGCGGCTACAACAGATACGCAGTATTTT; cdr3_aa: CATRDYAATTDTQYF
j_call: TRBJ2-3; d_call: NA; clone_size: NA; v_call: TRBV3-1; cdr3_nt: TGTGCCAGCAGCCATAGCGACGGCGATAGCACAGATACGCAGTATTTT; cdr3_aa: CASSHSDGDSTDTQYF
j_call: TRBJ2-2; d_call: NA; clone_size: few; v_call: TRBV4-2; cdr3_nt: TGTGCCAGCAGCGACCATCCTAGCGAACCGAACACCGGGGAGCTGTTTTTT; cdr3_aa: CASSDHPSEPNTGELFF
j_call: TRBJ2-3; d_call: TRBD2; clone_size: few; v_call: TRBV4-3; cdr3_nt: TGCGCCAGCAGCCAAGATTGGCGTAGCGGGGCTACAGATACGCAGTATTTT; cdr3_aa: CASSQDWRSGATDTQYF